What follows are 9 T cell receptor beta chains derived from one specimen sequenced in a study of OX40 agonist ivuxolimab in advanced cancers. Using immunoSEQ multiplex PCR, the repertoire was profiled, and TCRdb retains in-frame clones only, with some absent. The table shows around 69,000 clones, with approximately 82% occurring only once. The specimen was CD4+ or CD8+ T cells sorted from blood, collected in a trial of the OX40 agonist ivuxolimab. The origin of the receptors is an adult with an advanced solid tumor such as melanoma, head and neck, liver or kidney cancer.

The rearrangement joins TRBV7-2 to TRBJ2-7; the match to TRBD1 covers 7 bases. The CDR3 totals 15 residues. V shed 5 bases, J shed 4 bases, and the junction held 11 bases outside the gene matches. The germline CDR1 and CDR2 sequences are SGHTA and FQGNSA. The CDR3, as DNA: TGTGCCAGCAGCGCCTCACAGGGGAACGGTTACGAGCAGTACTTC. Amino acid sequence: CASSASQGNGYEQYF. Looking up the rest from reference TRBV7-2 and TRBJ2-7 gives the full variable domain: GAGVSQSPSNKVTEKGKDVELRCDPISGHTALYWYRQSLGQGLEFLIYFQGNSAPDKSGLPSDRFSAERTGGSVSTLTIQRTQQEDSAVYLCASSASQGNGYEQYFGPGTRLTVT.

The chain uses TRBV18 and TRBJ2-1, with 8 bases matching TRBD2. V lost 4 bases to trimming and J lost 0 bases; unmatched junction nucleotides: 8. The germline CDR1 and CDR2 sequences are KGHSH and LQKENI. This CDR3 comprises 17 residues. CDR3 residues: CASSLFPGTSSYNEQFF. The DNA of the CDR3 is TGTGCCAGCTCACTATTCCCCGGGACTAGCTCCTACAATGAGCAGTTCTTC.

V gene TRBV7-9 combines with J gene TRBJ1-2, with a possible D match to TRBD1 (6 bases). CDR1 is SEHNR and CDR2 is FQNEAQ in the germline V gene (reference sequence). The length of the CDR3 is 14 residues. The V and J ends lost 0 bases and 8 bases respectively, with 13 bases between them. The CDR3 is CASSLAGHTVGYTF. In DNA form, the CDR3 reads TGTGCCAGCAGCTTAGCGGGACATACAGTAGGCTACACCTTC.

CDR3 in DNA: TGTGCCAGCAGTTACACCCGTGACCATGGGGGGGAGCAGTACTTC. It codes for CASSYTRDHGGEQYF. V usage is TRBV6-5 and J usage is TRBJ2-7; possible D gene TRBD2, 6 bases. Germline values: CDR1 MNHEY, CDR2 SVGAGI. The CDR3 has 15 residues. V dropped 2 bases and J dropped 7 bases, with 18 bases sitting between them.

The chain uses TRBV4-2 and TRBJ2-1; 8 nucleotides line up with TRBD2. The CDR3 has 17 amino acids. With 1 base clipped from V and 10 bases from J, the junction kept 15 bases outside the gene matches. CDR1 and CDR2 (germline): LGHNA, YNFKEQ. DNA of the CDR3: TGTGCCAGCAGCCAAGCGCCAGCGGGAGAAGGGGCAGGCGAGCAGTTCTTC. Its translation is CASSQAPAGEGAGEQFF.

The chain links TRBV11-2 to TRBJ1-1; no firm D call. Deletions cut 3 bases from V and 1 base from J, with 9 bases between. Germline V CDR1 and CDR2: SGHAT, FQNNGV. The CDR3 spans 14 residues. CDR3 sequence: CASSFFGRNTEAFF. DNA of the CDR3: TGTGCCAGCAGCTTTTTCGGGAGGAACACTGAAGCTTTCTTT.

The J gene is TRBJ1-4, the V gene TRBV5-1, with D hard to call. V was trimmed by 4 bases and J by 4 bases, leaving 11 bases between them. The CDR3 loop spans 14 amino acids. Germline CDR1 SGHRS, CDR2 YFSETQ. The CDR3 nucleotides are TGCGCCAGCAGCGCAAGTGGGGTTAATGAAAAACTGTTTTTT. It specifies CASSASGVNEKLFF.

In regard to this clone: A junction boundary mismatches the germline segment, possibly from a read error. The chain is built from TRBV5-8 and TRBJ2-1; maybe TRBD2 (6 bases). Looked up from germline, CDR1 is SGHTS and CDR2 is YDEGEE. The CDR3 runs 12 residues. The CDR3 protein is CASSRDFFERFF. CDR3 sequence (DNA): TGTGCCAGCAGCCGGGACTTCTTCGAGCGGTTCTTC.

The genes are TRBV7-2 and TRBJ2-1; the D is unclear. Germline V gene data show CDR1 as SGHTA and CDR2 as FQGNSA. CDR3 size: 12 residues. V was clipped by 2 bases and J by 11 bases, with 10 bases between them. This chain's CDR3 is CASSLWSSQQFF. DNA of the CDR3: TGTGCCAGCAGCTTATGGAGCAGCCAGCAGTTCTTC.